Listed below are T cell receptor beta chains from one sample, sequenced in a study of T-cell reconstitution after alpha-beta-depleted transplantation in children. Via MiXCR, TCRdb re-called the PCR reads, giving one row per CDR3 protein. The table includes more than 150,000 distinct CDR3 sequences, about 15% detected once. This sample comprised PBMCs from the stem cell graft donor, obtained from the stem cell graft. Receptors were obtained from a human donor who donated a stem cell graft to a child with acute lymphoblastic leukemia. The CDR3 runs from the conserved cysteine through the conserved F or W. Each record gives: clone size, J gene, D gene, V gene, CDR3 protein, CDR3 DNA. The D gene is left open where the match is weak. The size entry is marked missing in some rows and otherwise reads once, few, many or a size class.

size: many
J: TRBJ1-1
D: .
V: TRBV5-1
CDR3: CASKAGATEAFF
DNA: TGCGCCAGCAAGGCAGGGGCCACTGAAGCTTTCTTT

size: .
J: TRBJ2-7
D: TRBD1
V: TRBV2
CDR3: CAIADRVTYEQYF
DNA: TGTGCCATCGCGGACAGGGTGACCTACGAGCAGTACTTC

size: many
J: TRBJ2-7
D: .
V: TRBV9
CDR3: CASSVGPSVGGYEQYF
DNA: TGTGCCAGCAGCGTAGGTCCTAGCGTTGGAGGATACGAGCAGTACTTC

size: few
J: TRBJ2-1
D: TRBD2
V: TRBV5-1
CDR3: CASRGGISNNEQFF
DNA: TGCGCCAGCAGGGGGGGGATATCAAACAATGAGCAGTTCTTC

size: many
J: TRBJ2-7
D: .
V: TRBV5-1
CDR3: CASSLRGGSQYEQYF
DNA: TGCGCCAGCAGCTTGAGAGGTGGGAGTCAATACGAGCAGTACTTC

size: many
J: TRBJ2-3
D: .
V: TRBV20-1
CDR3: CSALPQRRARTDTQYF
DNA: TGCAGTGCTCTCCCACAGAGGCGGGCCCGCACAGATACGCAGTATTTT

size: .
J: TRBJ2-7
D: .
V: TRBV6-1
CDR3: CASRNLGHGSSYEQYF
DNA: TGTGCCAGCAGGAACCTGGGACACGGGAGCTCCTACGAGCAGTACTTC

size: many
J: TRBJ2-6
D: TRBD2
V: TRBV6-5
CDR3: CASSYRLAGASGANVLTF
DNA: TGTGCCAGCAGTTACCGACTAGCGGGAGCGTCTGGGGCCAACGTCCTGACTTTC

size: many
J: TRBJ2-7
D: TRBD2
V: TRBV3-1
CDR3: CASSPRSGSSYEQYF
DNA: TGTGCCAGCAGCCCACGGAGCGGGAGTTCCTACGAGCAGTACTTC

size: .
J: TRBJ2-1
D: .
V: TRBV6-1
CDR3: CASSPGTGLGNEQFF
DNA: TGTGCCAGCAGCCCCGGGACCGGGTTGGGCAATGAGCAGTTCTTC

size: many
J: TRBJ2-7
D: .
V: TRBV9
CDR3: CASSGLQEGYEQYF
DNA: TGTGCCAGCAGCGGGTTGCAGGAGGGATACGAGCAGTACTTC

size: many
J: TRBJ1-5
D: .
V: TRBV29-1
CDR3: CSVGARNQPQHF
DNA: TGCAGCGTTGGCGCCCGCAATCAGCCCCAGCATTTT

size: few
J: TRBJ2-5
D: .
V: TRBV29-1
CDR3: CSSALGRRQETQYF
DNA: TGCAGCAGCGCGTTAGGGAGGAGGCAAGAGACCCAGTACTTC

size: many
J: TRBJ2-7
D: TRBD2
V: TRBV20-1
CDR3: CSASGGRKTYEQYF
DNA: TGCAGTGCTAGCGGCGGGAGGAAAACCTACGAGCAGTACTTC

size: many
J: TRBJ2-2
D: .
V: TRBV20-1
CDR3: CSARDFQRASGATGELFF
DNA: TGCAGTGCTAGAGATTTTCAGCGCGCGTCAGGGGCCACCGGGGAGCTGTTTTTT

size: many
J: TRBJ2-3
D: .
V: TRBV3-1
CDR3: CASSRTTRTDTQYF
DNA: TGTGCCAGCAGCCGTACTACCCGCACAGATACGCAGTATTTT

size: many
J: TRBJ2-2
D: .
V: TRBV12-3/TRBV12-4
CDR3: CASNTDRNTGELFF
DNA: TGTGCCAGCAATACCGACAGGAACACCGGGGAGCTGTTTTTT

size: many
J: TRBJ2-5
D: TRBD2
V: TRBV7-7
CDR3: CASSLDSGGLETQYF
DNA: TGTGCCAGCAGCTTAGATTCGGGAGGTTTAGAGACCCAGTACTTC

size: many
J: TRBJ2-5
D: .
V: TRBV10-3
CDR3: CAISEGAGTQYF
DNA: TGTGCCATCAGTGAGGGTGCAGGGACCCAGTACTTC

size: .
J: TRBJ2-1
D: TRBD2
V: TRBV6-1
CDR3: CASSVGLAVTTYNEQFF
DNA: TGTGCCAGCAGTGTCGGACTAGCGGTTACCACCTACAATGAGCAGTTCTTC

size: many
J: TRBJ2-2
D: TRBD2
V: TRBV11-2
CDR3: CASSRRGGNTGELFF
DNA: TGTGCCAGCAGCCGCCGGGGGGGGAACACCGGGGAGCTGTTTTTT

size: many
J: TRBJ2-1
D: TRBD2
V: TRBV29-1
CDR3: CSVDNSGLYNEQFF
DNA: TGCAGCGTTGATAATAGCGGGCTTTACAATGAGCAGTTCTTC

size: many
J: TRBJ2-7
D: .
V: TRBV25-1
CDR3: CASSESGGGRSYEQYF
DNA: TGTGCCAGCAGTGAATCCGGGGGAGGAAGGTCCTACGAGCAGTACTTC

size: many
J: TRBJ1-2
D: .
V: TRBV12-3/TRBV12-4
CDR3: CASNLRGGGYTF
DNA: TGTGCCAGCAACCTTCGTGGCGGGGGCTACACCTTC

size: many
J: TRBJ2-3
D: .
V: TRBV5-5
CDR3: CASSSGADNGDTQYF
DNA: TGTGCCAGCAGCTCGGGAGCTGACAATGGAGATACGCAGTATTTT

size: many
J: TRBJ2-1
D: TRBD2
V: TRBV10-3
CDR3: CAISEGTSGRGNEQFF
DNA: TGTGCCATCAGTGAGGGCACCAGCGGGAGGGGGAATGAGCAGTTCTTC

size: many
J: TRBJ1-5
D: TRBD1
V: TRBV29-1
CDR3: CSVALGTASNQPQHF
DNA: TGCAGCGTAGCCCTCGGGACAGCTAGCAATCAGCCCCAGCATTTT

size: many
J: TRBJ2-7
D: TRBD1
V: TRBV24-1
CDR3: CATSDSGTGYEQYF
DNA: TGTGCCACCAGTGATTCCGGGACAGGCTACGAGCAGTACTTC

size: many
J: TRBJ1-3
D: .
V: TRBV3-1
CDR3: CASSQRVDTIYF
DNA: TGTGCCAGCAGCCAACGCGTGGACACCATATATTTT

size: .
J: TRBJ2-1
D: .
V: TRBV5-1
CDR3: CASSLLGPWGDEQFF
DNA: TGCGCCAGCAGCTTACTCGGACCCTGGGGGGACGAGCAGTTCTTC

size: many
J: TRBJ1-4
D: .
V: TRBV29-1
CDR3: CSVEIGGKLFF
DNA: TGCAGCGTTGAGATCGGTGGAAAACTGTTTTTT

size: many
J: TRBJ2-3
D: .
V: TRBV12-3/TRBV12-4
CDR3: CASTLYAGTDTQYF
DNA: TGTGCCAGCACCCTATACGCGGGCACAGATACGCAGTATTTT

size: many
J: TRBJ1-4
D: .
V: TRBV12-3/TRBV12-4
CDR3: CASSSGVEAEKLFF
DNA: TGTGCCAGCAGTTCAGGAGTGGAGGCTGAAAAACTGTTTTTT

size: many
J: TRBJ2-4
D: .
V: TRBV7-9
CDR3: CASSGFTNLAKNIQYF
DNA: TGTGCCAGCAGCGGCTTTACGAATTTAGCCAAAAACATTCAGTACTTC

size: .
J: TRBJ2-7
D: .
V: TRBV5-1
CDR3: CASSFRAGDPYEQYF
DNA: TGCGCCAGCAGCTTTCGGGCGGGCGACCCCTACGAGCAGTACTTC

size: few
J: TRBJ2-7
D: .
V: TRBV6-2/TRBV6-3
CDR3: CASSYEGDEQYF
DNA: TGTGCCAGCAGTTACGAGGGAGACGAGCAGTACTTC

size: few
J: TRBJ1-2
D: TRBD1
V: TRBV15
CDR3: CATRGTGAALGYTF
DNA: TGTGCCACCAGGGGGACAGGGGCAGCGTTGGGCTACACCTTC

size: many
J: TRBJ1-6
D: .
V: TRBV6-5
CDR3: CASSPLGVSDSPLHF
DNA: TGTGCCAGCAGTCCCCTGGGGGTATCGGATTCACCCCTCCACTTT

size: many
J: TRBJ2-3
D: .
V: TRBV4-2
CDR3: CASSPGVTDTQYF
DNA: TGTGCCAGCAGCCCCGGGGTGACAGATACGCAGTATTTT

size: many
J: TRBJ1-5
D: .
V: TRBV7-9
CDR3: CASSFAGTGWNQPQHF
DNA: TGTGCCAGCAGCTTCGCGGGCACAGGGTGGAATCAGCCCCAGCATTTT

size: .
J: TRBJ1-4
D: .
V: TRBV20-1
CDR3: CSAYWAGGEKLFF
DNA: TGCAGTGCTTATTGGGCAGGCGGAGAAAAACTGTTTTTT

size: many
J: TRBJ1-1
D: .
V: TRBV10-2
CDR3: CATGLTDTEAFF
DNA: TGCGCCACCGGGTTAACGGACACTGAAGCTTTCTTT

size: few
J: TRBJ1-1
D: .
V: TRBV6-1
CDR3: CASSVIRNTEAFF
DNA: TGTGCCAGCAGTGTAATACGGAACACTGAAGCTTTCTTT

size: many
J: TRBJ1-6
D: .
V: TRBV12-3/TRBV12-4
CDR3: CASTLEAGSPLHF
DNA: TGTGCCAGCACCTTAGAGGCGGGTTCACCCCTCCACTTT

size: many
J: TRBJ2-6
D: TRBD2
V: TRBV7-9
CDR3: CASSSTSGSSGANVLTF
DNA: TGTGCCAGCAGCTCGACTAGCGGGAGCTCTGGGGCCAACGTCCTGACTTTC

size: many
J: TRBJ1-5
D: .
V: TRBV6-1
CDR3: CASSRTSVQPQHF
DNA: TGTGCCAGCTCTCGGACGTCGGTTCAGCCCCAGCATTTT

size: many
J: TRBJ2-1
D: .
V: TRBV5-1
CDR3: CASSPGLRSEQFF
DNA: TGCGCCAGCAGCCCCGGACTTCGCTCTGAGCAGTTCTTC

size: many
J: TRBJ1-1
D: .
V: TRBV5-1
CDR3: CASTLGPGVDTEAFF
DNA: TGCGCCAGCACTTTGGGTCCCGGGGTGGACACTGAAGCTTTCTTT

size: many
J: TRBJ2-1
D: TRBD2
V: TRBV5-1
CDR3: CASSLGPSGGNNEQFF
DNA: TGCGCCAGCAGCTTGGGCCCTAGCGGGGGGAACAATGAGCAGTTCTTC

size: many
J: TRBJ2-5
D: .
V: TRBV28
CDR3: CASSLSQVQETQYF
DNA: TGTGCCAGCAGTTTGTCGCAGGTCCAAGAGACCCAGTACTTC